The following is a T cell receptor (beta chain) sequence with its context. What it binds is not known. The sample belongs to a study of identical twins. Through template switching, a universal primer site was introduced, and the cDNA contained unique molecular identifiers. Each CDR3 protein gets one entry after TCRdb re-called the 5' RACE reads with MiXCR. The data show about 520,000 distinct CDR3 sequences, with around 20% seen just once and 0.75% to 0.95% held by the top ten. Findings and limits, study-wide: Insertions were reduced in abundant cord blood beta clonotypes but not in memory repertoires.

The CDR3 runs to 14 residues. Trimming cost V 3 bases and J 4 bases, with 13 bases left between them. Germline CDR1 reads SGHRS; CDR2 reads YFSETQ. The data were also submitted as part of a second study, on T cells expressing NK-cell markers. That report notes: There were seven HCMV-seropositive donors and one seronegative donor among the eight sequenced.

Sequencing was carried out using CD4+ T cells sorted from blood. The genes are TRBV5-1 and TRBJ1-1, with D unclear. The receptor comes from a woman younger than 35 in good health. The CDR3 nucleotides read TGCGCCAGCAGCTCTGAAGGTAGGGCCACTGAAGCTTTCTTT. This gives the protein CASSSEGRATEAFF.